This T cell receptor beta chain was found in a study of blood T cell repertoires in COVID-19. This CDR3 region has 15 residues. Germline values: CDR1 LGHNA, CDR2 YNFKEQ. The V end was cut by 0 bases, the J end by 0 bases, with 8 bases between. Repertoires were generated with immunoSEQ multiplex PCR, while TCRdb's copy carries only in-frame clones and drops some. This sample has about 200,000 clones, with 80% to 85% found just once. The chain joins TRBV4-2 to TRBJ1-1, with no clear D. The receptor was derived from a man aged 40-50 years who had recovered from COVID-19. Material: PBMCs or T cells enriched from blood (not recorded which). The CDR3 sequence is CASSQDGSLNTEAFF. CDR3 coding DNA: TGTGCCAGCAGCCAAGATGGCTCCCTGAACACTGAAGCTTTCTTT.